This T cell receptor beta chain stems from a study of vaccination effects on CD4 cells after COVID-19. Sequencing was performed with immunoSEQ multiplex PCR; in TCRdb, only in-frame clones are kept and a portion is missing. The sample holds tens of thousands of clones; 65% to 80% are singletons and the top ten take roughly 2.2%. As to this clone: Antigen unknown.

The CDR3 length is 17 residues. The germline V gene has CDR1 SGHTA and CDR2 FQGTGA. V lost 0 bases to trimming and J lost 2 bases, with 14 bases between them. Cells that had been cultured for 10 days were the source of isolated CD4+ T cells. Of the BNT162b2 and mRNA-1273 vaccines, participants received two doses of one or the other. Prior SARS-CoV-2 infection was absent in the vaccine recipients, as shown by negative nucleocapsid antibodies. The source is a human donor who received a COVID-19 vaccine. This chain links TRBV7-3 with TRBJ2-1; D may correspond to TRBD1 or TRBD2 (6 bases each). Source: CD4+ T cells from PBMCs cultured without peptide, taken after COVID-19 vaccination. The CDR3 region has the DNA TGTGCCAGCAGCTTAACGGGCCAAGGGGGGACCTACAATGAGCAGTTCTTC. Its protein product is CASSLTGQGGTYNEQFF.